A single sample is the source of the 14 T cell receptor beta chains below, sequenced in a study of cytomegalovirus exposure and HLA in healthy donors. The PCR made use of 60 Vbeta and 13 Jbeta primers. Sequencing used immunoSEQ multiplex PCR; TCRdb keeps in-frame clones, though not all of them. In the table there are about 130,000 clones, approximately 81% of which are singletons. Sequenced input: PBMCs. All receptors derive from a young man in good health and CMV-seronegative.

The CDR3 protein is CASSPARVDTQYF. The DNA for the CDR3 is TGTGCCAGCTCACCAGCCCGGGTGGATACGCAGTATTTT. This chain uses TRBV18 with TRBJ2-3; D is unclear. Germline V gives CDR1 KGHSH, CDR2 LQKENI. V lost 2 bases and J 6 bases, leaving 9 bases between the germline ends. The CDR3 runs 13 residues.

The CDR3 loop reads CASRTGTGGLNYGYTF. The CDR3 DNA is TGTGCCAGCAGAACCGGGACAGGGGGGCTCAACTATGGCTACACCTTC. The V call is TRBV28, the J call TRBJ1-2, with 11 nucleotides matching TRBD1. Germline V lookup: CDR1 MDHEN, CDR2 SYDVKM. J gave up 2 bases and V 6 bases, and 8 bases lay outside the gene matches. This CDR3 comprises 16 residues.

In its sample, this clone was seen a few times. This chain uses TRBV9 with TRBJ2-5, with D maybe TRBD1 (7 bases). Trimming cost V 4 bases and J 5 bases, with 18 bases left between them. The germline gives CDR1 SGDLS, CDR2 YYNGEE. The CDR3 extends over 15 amino acids. For the CDR3, the DNA is TGTGCCAGCAGCCTAGGCCCGACAGGGAGGGAGACCCAGTACTTC. Translation gives CASSLGPTGRETQYF.

The gene calls are TRBV5-8 and TRBJ2-3; D gene unclear. This CDR3 comprises 13 residues. Germline V CDR1 and CDR2: SGHTS, YDEGEE. The V and J ends lost 5 bases and 8 bases respectively, with 15 bases between them. Written as DNA, the CDR3 is TGTGCCAGCAGGGCCCTCCTGGTTGGTACGCAGTATTTT. Encoded protein: CASRALLVGTQYF.

As DNA, the CDR3 is TGTGCCAGCAGCTACGGAGGACTAGCGGGATTGAATGAGCAGTTCTTC. This gives the protein CASSYGGLAGLNEQFF. The J gene is TRBJ2-1, the V gene TRBV7-2; 12 positions match TRBD2. With 4 bases clipped from V and 7 bases from J, the junction kept 8 bases outside the gene matches. CDR1 SGHTA and CDR2 FQGNSA come from the germline V gene. This CDR3 spans 16 amino acids.

The sample holds a few counts of this clone. This chain links TRBV21-1 with TRBJ2-2; the D call TRBD2 from the table was never checked on the DNA. TRBV21-1 is shown as a pseudogene. This CDR3 has 14 residues. CDR3 sequence (DNA): TGTGCCAGCAGCAACGTGGGACTCGCCGGGGAGCTGTTTTTT. The encoded protein is CASSNVGLAGELFF.

This chain uses TRBV30 with TRBJ1-2, with unresolved D. The length of the CDR3 is 13 residues. V was shortened by 0 bases and J by 7 bases, with 12 bases between the two germline ends. The germline gives CDR1 GTSNPN, CDR2 SVGIG (reference sequence). In nucleotides, the CDR3 is TGTGCCTGGAGTGTATTGCGAGGGCGTGGCTACACCTTC. Protein product: CAWSVLRGRGYTF. Filled out from reference TRBV30 and TRBJ1-2, the complete variable domain reads SQTIHQWPATLVQPVGSPLSLECTVEGTSNPNLYWYRQAAGRGLQLLFYSVGIGQISSEVPQNLSASRPQDRQFILSSKKLLLSDSGFYLCAWSVLRGRGYTFGSGTRLTVV.

This clone was detected once. The gene calls are TRBV5-1 and TRBJ1-5, with 8 bases lining up with TRBD1. Losses at the gene ends were 4 bases for V and 7 bases for J; bases not matched to a gene: 7. Per germline, CDR1 SGHRS and CDR2 YFSETQ. The CDR3 extends over 14 amino acids. CDR3 nucleotide sequence: TGCGCCAGCAGCCCCGGACAGGGTGAACAGCCCCAGCATTTT. Amino acids: CASSPGQGEQPQHF. The entire variable domain, with the rest obtained from reference TRBV5-1 and TRBJ1-5, is as follows: KAGVTQTPRYLIKTRGQQVTLSCSPISGHRSVSWYQQTPGQGLQFLFEYFSETQRNKGNFPGRFSGRQFSNSRSEMNVSTLELGDSALYLCASSPGQGEQPQHFGDGTRLSIL.

The chain employs TRBV7-9 and TRBJ2-3; 10 nucleotides align to TRBD2. The germline gives CDR1 SEHNR, CDR2 FQNEAQ (reference sequence). V lost 6 bases, J lost 5 bases, and 8 bases stayed unmatched. This CDR3 comprises 15 residues. DNA for the CDR3: TGTGCCAGCAGTCTCCTAGCGGGAGCTGGAGATACGCAGTATTTT. It encodes CASSLLAGAGDTQYF. The full variable domain, completed using reference TRBV7-9 and TRBJ2-3, is DTGVSQNPRHKITKRGQNVTFRCDPISEHNRLYWYRQTLGQGPEFLTYFQNEAQLEKSRLLSDRFSAERPKGSFSTLEIQRTEQGDSAMYLCASSLLAGAGDTQYFGPGTRLTVL.

The chain has TRBV19 and TRBJ2-3; 8 nucleotides match TRBD2. The germline V gene has CDR1 LNHDA and CDR2 SQIVND (reference sequence). Unmatched junction bases numbered 6, after V lost 1 base and J lost 0 bases. CDR3 length: 17 residues. Written as DNA, the CDR3 is TGTGCCAGTAGTATAGCAGCGGGAGTGCTTAGCACAGATACGCAGTATTTT. Its protein is CASSIAAGVLSTDTQYF. Using reference TRBV19 and TRBJ2-3 for the parts outside the CDR3, the full variable domain is DGGITQSPKYLFRKEGQNVTLSCEQNLNHDAMYWYRQDPGQGLRLIYYSQIVNDFQKGDIAEGYSVSREKKESFPLTVTSAQKNPTAFYLCASSIAAGVLSTDTQYFGPGTRLTVL.

The chain joins TRBV5-1 to TRBJ2-1, with 7 positions matching TRBD2. The germline gives CDR1 SGHRS, CDR2 YFSETQ. The CDR3 consists of 17 residues. With V trimmed by 0 bases and J by 1 base, 7 bases remained unmatched. CDR3 region: CASSLDGSGLSYNEQFF. The CDR3 DNA follows: TGCGCCAGCAGCTTGGATGGTAGCGGGTTGTCCTACAATGAGCAGTTCTTC.

The chain couples TRBV19 to TRBJ1-4; D gene ambiguous. Trimming cost V 6 bases and J 7 bases, with 6 bases left between them. The CDR3 is 11 amino acids. The germline gives CDR1 LNHDA, CDR2 SQIVND (reference sequence). DNA for the CDR3: TGTGCCAGTAGGAGCGGTGAAAAACTGTTTTTT. Encoded protein: CASRSGEKLFF.

Only one count was recorded for this clone. The V gene is TRBV18, the J gene TRBJ2-1, with D possibly being TRBD2 (6 bases). The V end lost 2 bases, the J end lost 8 bases, and 10 bases lay between the germline ends. The CDR3 contains 13 residues. Germline V lookup: CDR1 KGHSH, CDR2 LQKENI. The CDR3 region has the DNA TGTGCCAGCTCACCAGGCAGGAGGGATGAGCAGTTCTTC. The encoded protein is CASSPGRRDEQFF.

The rearrangement links TRBV28 to TRBJ1-2; 10 bases agree with TRBD1. Per the germline V gene, CDR1 is MDHEN and CDR2 is SYDVKM. This CDR3 spans 13 amino acids. After removal of 6 bases from V and 7 bases from J, the junction contained 5 bases not matched to a gene. CDR3 amino acids: CASSDRGRVGYTF. For the CDR3, the DNA is TGTGCCAGCAGCGACAGGGGGCGCGTTGGCTACACCTTC.